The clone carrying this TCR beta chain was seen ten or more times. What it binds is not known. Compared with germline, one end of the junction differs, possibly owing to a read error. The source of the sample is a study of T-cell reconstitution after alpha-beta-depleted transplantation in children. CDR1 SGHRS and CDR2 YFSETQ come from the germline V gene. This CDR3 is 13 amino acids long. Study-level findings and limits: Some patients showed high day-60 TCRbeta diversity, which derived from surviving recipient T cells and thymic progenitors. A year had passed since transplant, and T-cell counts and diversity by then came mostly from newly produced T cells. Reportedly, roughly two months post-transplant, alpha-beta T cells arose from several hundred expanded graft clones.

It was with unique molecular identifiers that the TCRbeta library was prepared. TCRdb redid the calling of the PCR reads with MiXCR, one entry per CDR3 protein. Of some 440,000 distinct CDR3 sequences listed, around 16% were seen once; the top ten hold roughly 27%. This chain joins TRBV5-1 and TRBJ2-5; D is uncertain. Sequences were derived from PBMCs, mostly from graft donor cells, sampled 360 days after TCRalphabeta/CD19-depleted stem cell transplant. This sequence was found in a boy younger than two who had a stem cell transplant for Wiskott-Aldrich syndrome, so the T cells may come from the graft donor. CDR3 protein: CASSLGPQETQYF. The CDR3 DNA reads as TGTGCCAGCAGTTTAGGACCTCAAGAGACCCAGTACTTC.